This TCR beta chain was sequenced during a study of cytomegalovirus exposure and HLA in healthy donors (dated by TCRdb to 2016 to 2017). Some background on the complete study: An earlier analysis of approximately 640 of the donors reported about 250 Gb of sequence data and 100 million to 130 million unique TCR beta sequences from about 200 million T cells. The later analysis used no new phenotypic data to find candidate immune exposures, relying instead on TCR beta sequences and their occurrence across donors. Donor age, sex, ethnicity and CMV serostatus were collected together with the repertoire data. Among some 400 genotyped donors of the cohort, an average of roughly 230,000 unique TCR beta nucleotide sequences was sequenced per donor, of which about 18% were non-productive. All discovery cohort repertoires had been generated on a single sequencing platform. To predict cytomegalovirus infection status, the study combined high-throughput TCR immunosequencing, statistical association of individual TCRs with disease status, and machine learning. In addition to the first cohort of 666 subjects, a separate validation cohort of 120 different subjects was used. The study aimed to test whether cataloging public T cell receptors could reveal signatures of past pathogen exposure. In a later genetic analysis, genome-wide SNP genotypes for about three fifths of the roughly 670 donors were used, and that subset was treated as a discovery cohort. Typing coverage differed by locus: A, B, C, DRB1 and DQB1 were typed in about 620-640 donors, DQA1 in roughly 500, DPA1 in approximately 610, and DPB1 in roughly 470. A handful of DR-DQ haplotypes were handled as single units for association and clustering because linkage in the cohort was strong. About 280 gigabases of sequencing data and 75 million to 85 million unique TCR sequences made up an early release that covered several hundred HLA-typed donors. Both class I and class II loci were covered by HLA typing, at four-digit resolution. The study used immunosequencing to profile the T cell repertoires of about 670 subjects and linked those repertoires to cytomegalovirus serostatus. Among the approximately 430 genotyped donors, 81% belonged to the genetic ancestry cluster associated with self-reported Caucasian donors. A later analysis re-examined previously published TCR beta repertoires from roughly 720 donors and added high-resolution HLA genotyping to investigate patterns of TCR occurrence. In an earlier analysis of 587 of the donors, high-throughput TCR beta sequencing was used to judge whether each TCR beta V gene segment behaved as functional or pseudogenic.

The CDR3 measures 15 amino acids from cysteine to phenylalanine. Solely the CDR3 DNA is kept, with 45 bases framed from the first base. The junction carries 7 bases between V and J, which are trimmed by 0 bases and 0 bases respectively. The CDR1 and CDR2 encoded by the germline V gene are SGHTS and YDEGEE. Receptor libraries were prepared by the immunoSEQ multiplex PCR assay. For the multiplex PCR, a mixture combining 60 forward primers for TCR Vbeta segments and 13 reverse primers for TCR Jbeta segments was used. The CDR3 region of rearranged TCR beta genes was amplified from genomic DNA with a multiplex PCR assay. The Illumina HiSeq System was used to sequence the amplified TCR beta libraries as 87-base-pair reads. In the authors' own workflow: A later analysis counted approximately 84 million unique TCR beta chains across the 550 to 700 repertoires, and some 11 million of these chains were shared by at least two donors. Raw reads were error-corrected and collapsed into unique sequences with a nearest-neighbor algorithm that merged closely related sequences to remove PCR and sequencing errors. CDR3 sequences were aligned to IMGT reference sequences to assign V, D and J gene segments. For a sequence to be retained, at least a six-nucleotide match to both a V gene segment and a J gene segment was required. Rearrangements were classified as productive when the CDR3 lacked stop codons and remained in frame with V and J, and all other rearrangements were classified as non-productive. CDR3 was defined according to IMGT convention as the region running from the second conserved V-encoded cysteine to the conserved J-encoded phenylalanine. The earlier analysis of approximately 500 of the donors excluded sequences that lacked an unambiguous match to a single V gene segment. An earlier analysis of around 600 of the donors classified V segments as functional when productive rearrangements were above 56.7% and as segregating when the standard deviation between donors was above 5%. A statistical classification framework was developed to diagnose cytomegalovirus status using the catalog of TCR beta chain sequences. In a later analysis, V and J genes were assigned by comparing TCR nucleotide sequences against IMGT/GENE-DB human TR gene sequences. The TCRdist pipeline was used in a later analysis to assign CDR3 sequences and most-parsimonious VDJ recombination scenarios. A later analysis defined each TCR beta chain by its CDR3 amino acid sequence plus V-gene family, and excluded reads lacking a unique V-gene family. A later analysis removed 592 highly shared, low-generation-probability nucleotide sequences to deal with suspected cross-contamination and a sequencing artifact. In a later analysis, a clonal expansion index for each public chain was calculated from normalized within-repertoire ranks of inferred template counts. In a later analysis, generation probabilities were computed using a VDJ recombination model fitted to out-of-frame rearrangements, and the results were checked against IGoR. In a later analysis, hypergeometric tests were used to score TCR-TCR, TCR-HLA and TCR-CMV co-occurrence, with a repertoire-size bias correction applied to TCR pairs. A later analysis estimated false discovery rates by permuting HLA or CMV assignments 20 times. In a later analysis, co-occurring TCRs were grouped using DBSCAN, with TCRdist sequence similarity added in when clustering inside HLA-allele-positive subsets. Repertoires with fewer than 30,000 or more than 120,000 public chains, plus five repertoires with anomalous nucleotide sharing, were excluded from co-occurrence clustering. In TCRdb, the immuneACCESS table is reduced to in-frame sequences with V and J assigned. These tables do not hold every clone; where another copy was compared, an unresolved V gene accounts for under half, and the others remain unexplained. The D gene and trimming were derived from the DNA, and the V and J assignments and clone size from that table. This sample's clone table shows about 39,000 clones. The ten largest clones represent more than 3% of the sample.

The cohort comprised 710 or so healthy bone marrow donors. At the time of sampling, every cohort member was nominally healthy, though immune exposures that went unrecorded were likely present. The donor was CMV seropositive and belonged to the group of around 300 seropositive cohort members. Each donor provided a peripheral blood sample, and peripheral blood mononuclear cells were used for TCR beta sequencing. The Qiagen DNeasy Blood Extraction Kit was used to extract genomic DNA from the blood cell samples. About this clone itself: Which antigen it targets is not known.

The full study reports these points: CMV serostatus was the only immune exposure information available for the cohort. A further reported finding was that TCR beta sequences accurately predicted the HLA-A and HLA-B alleles for most subjects in the first cohort. Correlated functional status among segregating V segments might reflect linkage disequilibrium, but an unknown experimental factor could not be ruled out. V-gene and J-gene trimming of TCR beta chains was associated with a missense DCLRE1C variant in a later genetic analysis, and the association was replicated in an independent cohort. A cluster of highly shared sequence variants was judged likely to represent a technical artifact of the sequencing pipeline. Because counts were too low, 15 to 20 rarely observed V segments, including chromosome 9 orphons, were excluded from the earlier analysis of 500 to 700 of the donors. Because HLA typing was missing for some donors at each locus, association tests included only the typed subset. A later analysis found that TCR association rates varied across HLA loci, with DRB1 alleles showing the most associated TCRs and HLA-C alleles the fewest. In this cohort, only TCR beta chains were sequenced, and detectable features were limited by the absence of alpha or paired-chain data. In the study, 150 to 200 TCR beta chains were listed as associated with cytomegalovirus. In vitro tests confirmed that three of the cytomegalovirus-associated TCR beta chains recognize cytomegalovirus antigens. Compared with equally common non-associated chains, HLA-associated TCR beta chains in a later analysis were more clonally expanded and had lower generation probabilities. It was suggested by the authors that the approach could potentially be generalized to other disease states and immunological phenotypes. Some IMGT-functional V segments, including TRBV6-2 and TRBV6-3, could not be told apart with the 87-base-pair reads, so those segments were excluded. The classifier was reported to diagnose cytomegalovirus status with high specificity and sensitivity in both the original and validation cohorts. Strong co-occurrence of HLA alleles, especially DR and DQ, made assigning TCR associations to individual alleles difficult. According to a later genetic analysis, donors in an Asian-associated ancestry cluster had fewer N-insertions in productive TCRs than the approximately 700-donor mean. Most CMV-associated TCR beta chains appeared to be HLA-restricted in a later analysis, and the HLA associations seemed to be driven largely by CMV exposure. In an earlier analysis of roughly 500 of the donors, most TCR beta V segments appeared in productive rearrangements about 90% or about 30% of the time, broadly matching IMGT annotations. Sequencing depth was assumed to be roughly uniform across donors in the presence/absence analyses, though that assumption may not hold. In a later analysis, several top co-occurrence clusters were reported to appear linked to parvovirus B19, influenza, CMV and Epstein-Barr virus. Specific HLA alleles were associated with 16,951 TCR beta sequences at a false discovery rate of 0.05 in a later analysis. Most TCR sequences were observed very rarely across donors, whereas some public TCRs were present in many individuals.

Recombination connected TRBV5-8 to TRBJ1-3, with no confidently assigned D gene. The sequence came from a woman in her 30s in good health and CMV-seropositive. Sequenced sample: PBMCs. DNA sequence: TGTGCCAGCAGCTTGGCGCGGATCTCTGGAAACACCATATATTTT. Its translation is CASSLARISGNTIYF.